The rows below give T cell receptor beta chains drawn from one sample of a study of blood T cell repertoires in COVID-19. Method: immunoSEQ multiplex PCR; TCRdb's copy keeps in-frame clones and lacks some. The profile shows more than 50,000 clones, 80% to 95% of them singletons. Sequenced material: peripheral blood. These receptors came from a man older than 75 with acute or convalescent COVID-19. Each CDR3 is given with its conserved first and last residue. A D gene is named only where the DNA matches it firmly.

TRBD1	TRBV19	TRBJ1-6	CATKPGTGNSPLHF
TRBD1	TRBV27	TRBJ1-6	CASSLRQGIGSPLHF
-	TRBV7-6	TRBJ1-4	CASSLTGSTNEKLFF
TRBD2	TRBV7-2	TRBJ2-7	CASRYKAGAFYEQYF
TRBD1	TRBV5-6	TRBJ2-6	CASSLGQVFSGANVLTF
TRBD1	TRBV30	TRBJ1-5	CAWSVQGAGNQPQHF
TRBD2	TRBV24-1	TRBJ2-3	CATSDSGLESTDTQYF
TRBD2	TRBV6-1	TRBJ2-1	CASSEPGLTNEQFF
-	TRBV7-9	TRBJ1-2	CASSTANYGYTF
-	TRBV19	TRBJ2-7	CASSPRTAVYEQYF
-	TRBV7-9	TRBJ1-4	CASSATVGEKLFF
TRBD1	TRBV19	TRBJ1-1	CASLGGGVKAFF
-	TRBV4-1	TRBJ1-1	CASSQVGSLNTEAFF
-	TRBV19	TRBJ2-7	CASSISGQLYEQYF
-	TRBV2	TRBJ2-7	CASSGAGRGNEQYF
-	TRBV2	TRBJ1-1	CASSVGLPAEAFF
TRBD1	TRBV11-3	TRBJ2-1	CASSHNRGPYNEQFF
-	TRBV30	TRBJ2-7	CACRVQGAYEQYF
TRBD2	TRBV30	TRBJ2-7	CAWSAGTRNFYEQYF
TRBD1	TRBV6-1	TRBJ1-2	CASSEAGQGAFYGYTF
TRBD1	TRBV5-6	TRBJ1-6	CASSFLGPGQLNSPLHF
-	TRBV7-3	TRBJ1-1	CASSSQGSEAFF
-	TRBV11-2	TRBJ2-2	CASSLVQGKTGELFF
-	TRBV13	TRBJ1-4	CASSSNRAANEKLFF
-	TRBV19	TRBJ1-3	CASSSRERNRYGNTIYF
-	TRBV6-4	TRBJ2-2	CASSRDFYSGELFF
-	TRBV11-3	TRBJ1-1	CASSSQGGTEAFF
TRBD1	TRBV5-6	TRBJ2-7	CASSLRTGTSYEQYF
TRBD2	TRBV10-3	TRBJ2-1	CAIWGAGEEQFF
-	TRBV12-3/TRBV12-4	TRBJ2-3	CASGGGTDTQYF
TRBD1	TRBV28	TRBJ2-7	CASSFGTGTYEQYF
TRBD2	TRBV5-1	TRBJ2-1	CASSTTSGAYNEQFF
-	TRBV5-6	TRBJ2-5	CASSLDAGQYF
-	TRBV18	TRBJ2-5	CASSRTSGQETQYF
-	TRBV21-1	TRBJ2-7	CASLEDRVPHEQYF
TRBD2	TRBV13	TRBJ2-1	CASSSTRGGDEQFF
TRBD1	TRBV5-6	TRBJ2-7	CASSLDRGSSYEQYF
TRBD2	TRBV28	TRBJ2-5	CASSSPRTSGGAGRETQYF
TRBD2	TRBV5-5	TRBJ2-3	CASSGQTSGSTDTQYF
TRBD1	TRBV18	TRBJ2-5	CASSPQWLGGAETQYF
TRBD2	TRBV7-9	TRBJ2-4	CASSLVAGGRKNIQYF
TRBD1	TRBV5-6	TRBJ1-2	CASSWTGGRDGYTF
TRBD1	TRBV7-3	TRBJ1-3	CASSIDRDNTIYF
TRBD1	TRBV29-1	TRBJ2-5	CSVPGGAWETQYF
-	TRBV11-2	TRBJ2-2	CASSLAPGDTGELFF
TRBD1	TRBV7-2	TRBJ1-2	CASSLETGDYGYTF
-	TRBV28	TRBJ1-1	CASSSTYGRDTEAFF
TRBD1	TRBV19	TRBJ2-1	CASREQGARDNEQFF